These 26 T cell receptor beta chains came from one sample sequenced in a study of regulatory T cells in long-lasting Graves disease. Time point described: newly diagnosed GD, antithyroid drugs for less than 3 months. PBMC RNA was the source of the TCR library. In building TCR beta libraries, iRepertoire HTBI primers were used together with Arm-PCR of CDR3 regions. MiXCR was run by TCRdb on the multiplex PCR reads, yielding one entry per CDR3 protein. The table records a few hundred thousand distinct CDR3 sequences, 20% to 25% of them present only once. This material consisted of peripheral blood mononuclear cells (PBMCs), taken at new diagnosis, from a patient treated with antithyroid drugs. Every receptor here comes from a female donor with Graves disease.

In its sample, this clonotype was seen many times. The chain couples TRBV7-9 to TRBJ2-1; 11 positions agree with TRBD2. Unmatched junction bases numbered 6, after V lost 5 bases and J lost 6 bases. The CDR3 covers 15 residues. Looked up from germline, CDR1 is SEHNR and CDR2 is FQNEAQ (reference sequence). The DNA for the CDR3 is TGTGCCAGCAGCCGTAGCGGGAGGGCCTTCAATGAGCAGTTCTTC. The encoded protein is CASSRSGRAFNEQFF.

There are many counts of this clonotype. The DNA of the CDR3 is TGCAGCGTGGCCCCGGGACAGGGGTACCAAGAGACCCAGTACTTC. Translated, it gives CSVAPGQGYQETQYF. V gene TRBV29-1 combines with J gene TRBJ2-5; TRBD1 matches 10 bases. The J segment lost 0 bases and the V segment lost 6 bases, leaving 7 bases of the junction unmatched. Germline values: CDR1 SQVTM, CDR2 ANQGSEA. The CDR3 has 15 amino acids.

This clonotype was recorded a few times. The chain links TRBV12-3 or TRBV12-4 to TRBJ1-2; D unresolved. With 7 bases removed from V and 4 bases from J, the gap between germline ends came to 13 bases. The CDR3 length is 13 residues. Written as DNA, the CDR3 is TGTGCCAGCACCCCACAGATCAGCTATGGCTACACCTTC. Its protein is CASTPQISYGYTF.

This clonotype was seen at least ten times. J is TRBJ2-1 and V is TRBV20-1; 8 bases agree with TRBD1. This CDR3 has 13 residues. CDR1 and CDR2 from the germline V gene are DFQATT and SNEGSKA (reference sequence). The ends lost 0 bases at V and 11 bases at J; junction bases unmatched: 6. The CDR3: CSARDTGGEQQFF. CDR3 nucleotides: TGCAGTGCTAGAGATACAGGGGGAGAGCAGCAGTTCTTC.

This clonotype has more than one count but fewer than ten. One base away lies a much larger clone, so this may be a sequencing read error. This sequence joins TRBV11-3 and TRBJ2-5; D ambiguous. CDR1 is SGHNT, CDR2 YENEEA, per germline. CDR3 length: 16 residues. DNA of the CDR3: TGTGCCAGCAGCTCCGGTAGTTCTCGCCTTCTCGAGACCCAGCACTTC. Its translation: CASSSGSSRLLETQHF.

This clonotype was observed many times. The chain couples TRBV3-2 to TRBJ2-5; no check of the table's D call, TRBD1, against the DNA was made. TRBV3-2 is reported as a pseudogene. The CDR3 spans 13 residues. The CDR3 spells CASSRTWGETQYF. In nucleotides, the CDR3 is TGTGCCAGCAGCCGGACCTGGGGGGAGACCCAGTACTTC.

Many counts were recorded for this clonotype. This rearrangement joins TRBV28 to TRBJ2-7, with 8 bases matching TRBD2. The CDR3 is made up of 20 amino acids. Germline V CDR1 and CDR2: MDHEN, SYDVKM. With 6 bases clipped from V and 4 bases from J, the junction kept 26 bases outside the gene matches. The CDR3 here is CASSLLRQGRGGGSEYEQYF. The CDR3 region has the DNA TGTGCCAGCAGCCTCCTCCGCCAGGGACGAGGCGGGGGGTCTGAGTACGAGCAGTACTTC.

In this sample, this clonotype turned up many times. The rearrangement links TRBV2 to TRBJ1-1; D is ambiguous. The V gene lost 4 bases and the J gene lost 6 bases, with 12 bases spanning the gap. Germline assignment: CDR1 SNHLY and CDR2 FYNNEI. CDR3 size: 13 residues. CDR3 DNA sequence: TGTGCCAGCAGTGTGCGACTTGACGCTGAAGCTTTCTTT. Its translation: CASSVRLDAEAFF.

This clonotype was counted at least ten times. The V call is TRBV2, the J call TRBJ1-2, with TRBD1 identical over 8 bases. Germline loops: CDR1 SNHLY, CDR2 FYNNEI. This CDR3 region has 13 residues. V lost 6 bases to trimming and J lost 5 bases; unmatched junction nucleotides: 5. The CDR3 sequence is CASRGQGTYGYTF. As DNA, the CDR3 is TGTGCCAGCAGAGGACAGGGAACGTATGGCTACACCTTC.

The sample holds many counts of this clonotype. The chain uses TRBV4-3 and TRBJ2-3; maybe TRBD1 (6 bases). There are 12 residues in the CDR3. Trimming pared 4 bases from V and 5 bases from J, leaving 7 bases between. CDR1 is LGHNA, CDR2 YSLEER, per germline. The CDR3 here is CASSPTGDTQYF. CDR3 nucleotide sequence: TGCGCCAGCAGCCCGACAGGAGATACGCAGTATTTT.

This clonotype has a count of ten or more. The gene calls are TRBV5-4 and TRBJ2-7, with 9 bases fitting TRBD1. The CDR3 covers 14 residues. Per germline, CDR1 SGHNT and CDR2 YYREEE (reference sequence). Losses at the gene ends were 4 bases for V and 4 bases for J; bases not matched to a gene: 6. The CDR3 DNA follows: TGTGCCAGCAGCCCGGACAGGGGCAATTACGAGCAGTACTTC. Amino acid sequence: CASSPDRGNYEQYF.

Concerning this clonotype: This likely traces to a read error, being one base from a far larger clone. Here the CDR3 omits its conserved ending phenylalanine or tryptophan, so a read error is the likely source. The chain joins TRBV11-1 to TRBJ2-2, with D unresolved. Germline CDR1 is SGHAT and CDR2 is FQDESV (reference sequence). This CDR3 comprises 15 residues. Trimming cost V 5 bases and J 6 bases, with 16 bases left between them. CDR3 bases: TGTGCCAGCAGCCAGCAAGGGTCGTCACCCGGGGAGCTGTTTTCT. Protein: CASSQQGSSPGELFS.

The chain combines TRBV20-1 with TRBJ2-1; 11 positions agree with TRBD2. Looked up from germline, CDR1 is DFQATT and CDR2 is SNEGSKA (reference sequence). CDR3 length: 14 residues. With 5 bases clipped from V and 5 bases from J, the junction kept 5 bases outside the gene matches. CDR3 bases: TGCAGTGCTGAGACTAGCGGGAACCACAATGAGCAGTTCTTC. This codes for CSAETSGNHNEQFF.

The V gene is TRBV20-1, the J gene TRBJ1-3; no reliable D call. This CDR3 is 11 amino acids long. Germline CDR1 is DFQATT and CDR2 is SNEGSKA (reference sequence). Trimming cost V 5 bases and J 4 bases, with 6 bases left between them. The CDR3: CSAAVGNTIYF. DNA for the CDR3: TGCAGTGCTGCTGTCGGAAACACCATATATTTT.

This clonotype was counted ten times or more. V is TRBV20-1 and J is TRBJ2-7; D call uncertain. The CDR3 runs 14 residues. V was trimmed by 6 bases and J by 4 bases, leaving 19 bases between them. Germline values: CDR1 DFQATT, CDR2 SNEGSKA (reference sequence). The DNA of the CDR3 is TGCAGTGCGGTCCTACCCCCCCTAATGTACGAGCAGTACTTC. Amino acid sequence: CSAVLPPLMYEQYF.

The sample holds many counts of this clonotype. The rearrangement links TRBV7-2 to TRBJ1-6; no clear D. Per germline, CDR1 SGHTA and CDR2 FQGNSA. This CDR3 is built from 14 residues. V lost 1 base and J 10 bases, leaving 11 bases between the germline ends. The CDR3 spells CASSLGVLESPLHF. DNA of the CDR3: TGTGCCAGCAGCTTAGGGGTGCTAGAATCACCCCTCCACTTT.

The sample holds a few counts of this clonotype. V usage is TRBV20-1 and J usage is TRBJ2-7, with 10 bases lining up with TRBD2. The CDR3 is made up of 17 amino acids. V trimming: 5 bases; J trimming: 6 bases; junction bases outside the gene matches: 19. Germline V gene lookup returns CDR1 DFQATT and CDR2 SNEGSKA (reference sequence). The CDR3 coding sequence is TGCAGTGCTGTACCTTACCTAGCGGGAGCCCAAAGAGGCGAGCAGTACTTC. It yields the protein CSAVPYLAGAQRGEQYF.

This clonotype appeared many times. The chain has TRBV2 and TRBJ2-3; 10 bases match TRBD1. There are 15 residues in the CDR3. Trimming cost V 6 bases and J 4 bases; bases outside gene matches: 7. Germline lookup yields CDR1 SNHLY and CDR2 FYNNEI. The CDR3 nucleotides are TGTGCCAGCAGAGCGGGACAGGGGAGGGCAGATACGCAGTATTTT. This sequence encodes CASRAGQGRADTQYF.

This clonotype was observed at least ten times. This rearrangement joins TRBV11-2 to TRBJ2-3; TRBD2 agrees at 9 bases. CDR3 length: 17 amino acids. In germline, CDR1 is SGHAT, CDR2 FQNNGV. The V segment lost 7 bases and the J segment 6 bases; nucleotides outside the gene matches: 17. Written as DNA, the CDR3 is TGTGCCAGCAACGACGCCATAGCGGGGGTTTGGTCCGATACGCAGTATTTT. Its translation: CASNDAIAGVWSDTQYF.

This clonotype was detected ten times or more. This rearrangement joins TRBV6-2 or TRBV6-3 to TRBJ2-7; the D is unclear. Trimming stripped 1 base from V and 2 bases from J, with 9 bases between. This CDR3 contains 14 residues. CDR1 and CDR2 (germline): MNHEY, SVGEGT. CDR3 DNA sequence: TGTGCCAGCAGTTACTTGGGCGGTCCCTACGAGCAGTACTTC. Encoded protein: CASSYLGGPYEQYF.

The rearrangement links TRBV6-2 or TRBV6-3 to TRBJ1-6; tentative D call: TRBD1 (5 bases). V shed 2 bases and J shed 9 bases, with 5 bases lying between them. This CDR3 has 12 residues. Germline loops: CDR1 MNHEY, CDR2 SVGEGT. The CDR3 sequence: CASSYQGSPLHF. CDR3 DNA: TGTGCCAGCAGTTACCAGGGTTCACCCCTCCACTTT.

Regarding this clonotype: At one end the junction does not follow the germline gene, possibly because of a read error. V is TRBV2 and J is TRBJ2-1; no reliable D call. This CDR3 contains 13 residues. Germline CDR1 reads SNHLY; CDR2 reads FYNNEI. CDR3 in DNA: TGTGCCAGCACTGAGCTAGTTGACAATGGGCAGTTCTTC. This gives the protein CASTELVDNGQFF.

This clonotype has ten or more counts. The chain couples TRBV5-1 to TRBJ2-7, with 7 bases that match TRBD1. The CDR3 spans 14 residues. The germline V gene encodes CDR1 SGHRS and CDR2 YFSETQ. V shed 5 bases and J 3 bases; nucleotides not matched to a gene: 8. Here the CDR3 DNA reads TGCGCCAGCAGGAGAACAGGGGCCCTCTACGAGCAGTACTTC. Its protein is CASRRTGALYEQYF.

The table lists this clonotype with many counts. CDR3 loop: CASSLGLAGGPSSYNEQFF. CDR3 bases: TGCGCCAGCAGCTTGGGGCTAGCGGGGGGGCCGAGCTCCTACAATGAGCAGTTCTTC. The V call is TRBV5-1, the J call TRBJ2-1; 12 bases line up with TRBD2. The CDR3 loop spans 19 amino acids. V lost 0 bases and J lost 0; bases outside the gene matches: 7. Germline-derived CDR1 and CDR2 are SGHRS and YFSETQ.

Concerning this clonotype itself: A much larger clonotype is one base distant, so this may be a read error. V gene TRBV6-1 combines with J gene TRBJ2-2; D unclear. Germline assignment: CDR1 MNHNS and CDR2 SASEGT. The CDR3 contains 15 residues. Trimming cost V 0 bases and J 12 bases, with 17 bases left between them. CDR3 DNA sequence: TGTGCCAGCAGTGAAGCGCTTTTTGGGGTAGGGAAGCTGTTTTTT. As protein: CASSEALFGVGKLFF.

This clonotype was counted at least ten times. V gene TRBV20-1 combines with J gene TRBJ2-7, with 7 positions matching TRBD1. Trimming took 1 base from V and 0 from J; bases not matched to a gene: 3. The CDR3 runs 14 residues. Germline CDR1 and CDR2: DFQATT and SNEGSKA (reference sequence). The CDR3 protein is CSARVGGVSYEQYF. In nucleotides, the CDR3 is TGCAGTGCTAGAGTAGGGGGCGTCTCCTACGAGCAGTACTTC.